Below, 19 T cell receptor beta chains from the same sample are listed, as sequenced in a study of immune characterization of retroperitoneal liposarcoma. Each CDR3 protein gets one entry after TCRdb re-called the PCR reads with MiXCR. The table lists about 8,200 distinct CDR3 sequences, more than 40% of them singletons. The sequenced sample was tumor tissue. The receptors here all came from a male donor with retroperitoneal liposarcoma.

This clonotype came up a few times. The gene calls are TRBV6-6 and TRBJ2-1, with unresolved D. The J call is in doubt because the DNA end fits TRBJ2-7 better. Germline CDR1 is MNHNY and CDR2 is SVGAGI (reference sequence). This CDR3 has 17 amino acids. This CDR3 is CASSARRAVHSYNEQYF. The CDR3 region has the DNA TGTGCCAGCAGTGCACGTAGGGCAGTCCACTCCTACAATGAGCAGTACTTC.

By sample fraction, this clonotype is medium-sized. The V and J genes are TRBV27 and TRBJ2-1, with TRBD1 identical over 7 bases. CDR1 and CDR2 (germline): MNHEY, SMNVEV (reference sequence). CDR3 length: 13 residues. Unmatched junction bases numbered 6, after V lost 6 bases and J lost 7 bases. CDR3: CASRTGATNEQFF. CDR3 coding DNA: TGTGCCAGCAGAACAGGGGCCACTAATGAGCAGTTCTTC.

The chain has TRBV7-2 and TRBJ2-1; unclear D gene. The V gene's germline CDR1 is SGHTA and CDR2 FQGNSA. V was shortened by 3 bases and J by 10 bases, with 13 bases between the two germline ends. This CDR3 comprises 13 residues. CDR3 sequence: CASSLSAEDEQFF. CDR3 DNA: TGTGCCAGCAGCTTGTCGGCCGAGGACGAGCAGTTCTTC.

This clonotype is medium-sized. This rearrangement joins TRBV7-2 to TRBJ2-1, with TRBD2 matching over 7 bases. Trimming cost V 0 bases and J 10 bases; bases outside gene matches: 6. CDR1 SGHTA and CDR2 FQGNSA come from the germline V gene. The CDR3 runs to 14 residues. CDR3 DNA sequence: TGTGCCAGCAGCTTAGCCGGCGGGAGCTACGAGCAGTTCTTC. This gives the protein CASSLAGGSYEQFF.

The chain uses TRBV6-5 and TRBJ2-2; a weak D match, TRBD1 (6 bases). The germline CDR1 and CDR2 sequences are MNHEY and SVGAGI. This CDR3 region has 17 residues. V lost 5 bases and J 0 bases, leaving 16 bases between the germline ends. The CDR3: CASSTHRDTTNTGELFF. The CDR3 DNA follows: TGTGCCAGCAGTACCCACCGGGACACCACGAACACCGGGGAGCTGTTTTTT.

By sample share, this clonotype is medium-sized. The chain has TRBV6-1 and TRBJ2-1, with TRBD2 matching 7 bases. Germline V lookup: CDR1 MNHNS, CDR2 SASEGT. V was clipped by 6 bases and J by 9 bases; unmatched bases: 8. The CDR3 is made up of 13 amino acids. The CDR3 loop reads CASSGVGGREQFF. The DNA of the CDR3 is TGTGCCAGCAGCGGGGTGGGAGGGCGTGAGCAGTTCTTC.

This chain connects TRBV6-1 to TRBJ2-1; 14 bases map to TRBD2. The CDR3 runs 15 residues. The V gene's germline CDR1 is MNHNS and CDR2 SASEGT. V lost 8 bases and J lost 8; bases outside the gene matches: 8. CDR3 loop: CASGIRLAGGHEQFF. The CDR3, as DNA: TGTGCCAGCGGAATCCGACTAGCGGGGGGGCATGAGCAGTTCTTC.

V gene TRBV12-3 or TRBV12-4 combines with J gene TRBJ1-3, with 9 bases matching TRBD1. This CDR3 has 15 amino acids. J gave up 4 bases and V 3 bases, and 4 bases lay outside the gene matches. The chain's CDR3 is CASSFGTGIGNTIYF. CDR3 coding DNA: TGTGCCAGCAGTTTCGGGACAGGGATAGGAAACACCATATATTTT.

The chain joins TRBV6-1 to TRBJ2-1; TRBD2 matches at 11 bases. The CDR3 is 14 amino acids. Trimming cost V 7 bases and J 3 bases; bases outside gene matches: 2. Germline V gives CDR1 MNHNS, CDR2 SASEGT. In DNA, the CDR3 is TGTGCCAGCACCGGGACTAGCGGCTACAATGAGCAGTTCTTC. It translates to CASTGTSGYNEQFF.

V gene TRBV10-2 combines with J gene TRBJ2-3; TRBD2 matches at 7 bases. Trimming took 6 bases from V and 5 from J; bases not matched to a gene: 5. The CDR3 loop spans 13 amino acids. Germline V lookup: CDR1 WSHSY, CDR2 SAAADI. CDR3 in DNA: TGCGCCAGCAGGATTTCTAGCGGAGATACGCAGTATTTT. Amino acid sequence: CASRISSGDTQYF.

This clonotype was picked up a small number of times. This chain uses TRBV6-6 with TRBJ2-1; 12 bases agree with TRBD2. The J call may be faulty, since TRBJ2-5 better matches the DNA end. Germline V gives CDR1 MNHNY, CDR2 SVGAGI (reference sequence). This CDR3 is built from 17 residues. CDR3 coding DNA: TGTGCCAGCAGTTACATCCTTCTAGCGGGGGGGCCAAAGACCCAGTACTTC. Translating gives CASSYILLAGGPKTQYF.

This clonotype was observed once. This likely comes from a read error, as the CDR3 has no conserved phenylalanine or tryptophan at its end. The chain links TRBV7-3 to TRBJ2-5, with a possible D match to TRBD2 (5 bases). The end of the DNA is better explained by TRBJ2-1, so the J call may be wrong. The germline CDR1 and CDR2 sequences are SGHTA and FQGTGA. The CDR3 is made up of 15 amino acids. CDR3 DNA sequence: TGTGCCAGCAGCTTACAGCCCGCGGCCGGGGAGACCCAGTTCTTA. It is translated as CASSLQPAAGETQFL.

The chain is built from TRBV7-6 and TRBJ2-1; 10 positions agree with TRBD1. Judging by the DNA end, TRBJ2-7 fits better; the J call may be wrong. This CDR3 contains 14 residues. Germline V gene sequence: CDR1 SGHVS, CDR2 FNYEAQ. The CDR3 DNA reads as TGTGCCAGCAGCCTGACAGGGGGCTACTACGAGCAGTACTTC. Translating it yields CASSLTGGYYEQYF.

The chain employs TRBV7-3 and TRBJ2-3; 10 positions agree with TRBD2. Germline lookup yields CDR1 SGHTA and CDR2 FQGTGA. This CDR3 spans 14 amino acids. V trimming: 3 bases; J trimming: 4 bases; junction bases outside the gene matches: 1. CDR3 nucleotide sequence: TGTGCCAGCAGCTTTGGACTAGCGGCAGATACGCAGTATTTT. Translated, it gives CASSFGLAADTQYF. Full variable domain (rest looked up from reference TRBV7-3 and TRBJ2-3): GAGVSQTPSNKVTEKGKYVELRCDPISGHTALYWYRQSLGQGPEFLIYFQGTGAADDSGLPNDRFFAVRPEGSVSTLKIQRTERGDSAVYLCASSFGLAADTQYFGPGTRLTVL.

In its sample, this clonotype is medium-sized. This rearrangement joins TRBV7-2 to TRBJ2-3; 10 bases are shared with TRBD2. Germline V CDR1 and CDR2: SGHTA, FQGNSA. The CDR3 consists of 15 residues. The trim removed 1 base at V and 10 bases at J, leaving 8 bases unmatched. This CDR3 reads CASSLGGLAGDAQYF. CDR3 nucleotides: TGTGCCAGCAGCTTAGGGGGGCTAGCGGGAGACGCGCAGTATTTT.

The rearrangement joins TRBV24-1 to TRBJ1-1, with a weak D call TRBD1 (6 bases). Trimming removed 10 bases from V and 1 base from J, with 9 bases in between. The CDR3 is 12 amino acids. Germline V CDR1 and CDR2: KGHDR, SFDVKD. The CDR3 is CATQTGNTEAFF. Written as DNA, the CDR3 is TGTGCCACGCAGACAGGGAACACTGAAGCTTTCTTT.

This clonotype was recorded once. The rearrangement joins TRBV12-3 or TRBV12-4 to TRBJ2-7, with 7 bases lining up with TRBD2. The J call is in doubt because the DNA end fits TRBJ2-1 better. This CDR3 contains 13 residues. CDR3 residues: CATRRGEEETQFF. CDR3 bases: TGTGCCACCCGCCGGGGGGAGGAGGAGACCCAGTTCTTC.

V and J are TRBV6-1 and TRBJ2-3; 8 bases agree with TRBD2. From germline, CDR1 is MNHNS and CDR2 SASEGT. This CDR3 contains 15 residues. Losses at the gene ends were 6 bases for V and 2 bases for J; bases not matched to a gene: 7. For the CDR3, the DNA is TGTGCCAGCAGCCCGGGGGGGGGTTTCACAGATACGCAGTATTTT. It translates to CASSPGGGFTDTQYF.

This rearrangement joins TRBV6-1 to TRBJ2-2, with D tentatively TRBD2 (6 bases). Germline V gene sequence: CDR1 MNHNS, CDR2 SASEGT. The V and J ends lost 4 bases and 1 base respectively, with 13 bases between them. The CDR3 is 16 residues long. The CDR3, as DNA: TGTGCCAGCAGTGTGGGGGTGGGGGGGAACACCGGGGAGCTGTTTTTT. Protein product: CASSVGVGGNTGELFF.